A single T cell receptor beta chain is shown here with its context. This sample was included in a study of blood T cell repertoires in COVID-19. Turning to the study itself: Specimens from acute and convalescent COVID-19 originated in the United States, Italy and Spain.

Participants reported their clinical history, and cohort assignment relied on those reports. Either two negative PCRs, clearance, or symptom resolution qualified Cohort 3 donors as recovered. TCRdb's copy holds only in-frame clones and misses some; the assay was immunoSEQ multiplex PCR. There are 400,000 to 500,000 clones in the sample; 88% occur only once, and less than 2% lies in the top ten. The CDR3 extends over 15 amino acids. CDR1 is SGHNT and CDR2 is YENEEA in the germline V gene. The J segment lost 4 bases and the V segment lost 4 bases, leaving 7 bases of the junction unmatched. The source of this sequence is a woman aged 40 to 50 who had recovered from COVID-19. Sequences were obtained from PBMCs or T cells enriched from blood (not recorded which). The chain links TRBV11-3 to TRBJ2-7; 10 bases align to TRBD2. CDR3 amino acids: CASSSPGTSDYEQYF. CDR3 nucleotide sequence: TGTGCCAGCAGCTCCCCCGGGACTAGCGATTACGAGCAGTACTTC. Using reference TRBV11-3 and TRBJ2-7 for the parts outside the CDR3, the full variable domain is EAGVVQSPRYKIIEKKQPVAFWCNPISGHNTLYWYLQNLGQGPELLIRYENEEAVDDSQLPKDRFSAERLKGVDSTLKIQPAELGDSAVYLCASSSPGTSDYEQYFGPGTRLTVT.